At least ten counts were recorded for the clone carrying this T cell receptor (beta chain). What it binds is not known. This CDR3 region has 14 residues. CDR1 is SGHRS, CDR2 YFSETQ, per germline. The V and J ends lost 7 bases and 1 base respectively, with 12 bases between them. In the library, individual cDNA molecules carried attached unique molecular identifiers. TCRdb analysed the 5' RACE reads with MiXCR anew, one entry per CDR3 protein. Of some 63,000 distinct CDR3 sequences detected, 10% to 15% appear once; the ten largest clones hold approximately 4.8%. The data were obtained in a study of early T cells in non-severe SARS-CoV-2 infection. In the study overall: Sequencing of bulk RNA from unsorted whole blood was done, without chain pairing. Study findings and constraints: The study's VDJdb matching favored anti-spike CD8 responses and missed private and CD4 specificities.

The TCR originated in an adult who was a healthcare worker with PCR-confirmed SARS-CoV-2 infection or an uninfected control (not recorded which). This chain links TRBV5-1 with TRBJ1-3, with D possibly TRBD1 on 5 matching bases. Source material: whole blood. For the CDR3, the DNA is TGCGCCAGCCAAACCGGGGGGTCTGGAAACACCATATATTTT. It translates to CASQTGGSGNTIYF.